This T cell receptor beta chain was identified in a study of cytomegalovirus exposure and HLA in healthy donors. The PCR contained 60 Vbeta and 13 Jbeta primers. Generated by immunoSEQ multiplex PCR, the TCRdb table keeps only in-frame clones and is missing some. The sample includes almost 200,000 clones, 79% of them seen just once. V lost 4 bases and J lost 2, with 16 bases in between. Germline V gene lookup returns CDR1 SGDLS and CDR2 YYNGEE. This CDR3 contains 16 residues. Source material: PBMCs. V is TRBV9 and J is TRBJ2-1; D is perhaps TRBD1 (6 bases). The clonotype was recovered from a woman in her 30s in good health and CMV-seropositive. The CDR3 spells CASSPPQGLAYNEQFF. Here the CDR3 DNA reads TGTGCCAGCAGCCCACCACAGGGTTTGGCCTACAATGAGCAGTTCTTC.